This TCR beta chain emerged from a study of T cell clones after liver transplantation. Study at large: Samples came from ITN030ST, which attempted immunosuppression withdrawal within 2 years of liver transplantation. A pre-transplant mixed lymphocyte reaction with TCRbeta sequencing defined graft-donor-reactive clones followed in post-transplant blood.

Study outcomes and limitations: These preliminary findings come from unstandardized post-transplant sampling times. Graft donor-reactive T cells may have migrated into the graft rather than being deleted.

Clones were read by immunoSEQ multiplex PCR, and TCRdb kept only the in-frame ones, dropping some. This sample has 75,000 to 85,000 clones; 70% to 90% occur once, and the top ten carry 2.8%. V lost 7 bases and J lost 0, with 21 bases in between. CDR1 and CDR2 (germline): WNHNN, SYGVQD (reference sequence). The CDR3 extends over 17 amino acids. A remark on this clone: Its antigen is not identified.

V is TRBV10-1 and J is TRBJ1-1; D unclear. Sequences were derived from CD4+ T cells from blood, sampled at the 22-month timepoint. This receptor was taken from a human patient who received a liver transplant. Some T cells here may be from the graft donor. CDR3 sequence reads: CASISSTFSIMNTEAFF. CDR3 sequence (DNA): TGCGCCAGCATTAGTTCGACATTTTCCATCATGAACACTGAAGCTTTCTTT.